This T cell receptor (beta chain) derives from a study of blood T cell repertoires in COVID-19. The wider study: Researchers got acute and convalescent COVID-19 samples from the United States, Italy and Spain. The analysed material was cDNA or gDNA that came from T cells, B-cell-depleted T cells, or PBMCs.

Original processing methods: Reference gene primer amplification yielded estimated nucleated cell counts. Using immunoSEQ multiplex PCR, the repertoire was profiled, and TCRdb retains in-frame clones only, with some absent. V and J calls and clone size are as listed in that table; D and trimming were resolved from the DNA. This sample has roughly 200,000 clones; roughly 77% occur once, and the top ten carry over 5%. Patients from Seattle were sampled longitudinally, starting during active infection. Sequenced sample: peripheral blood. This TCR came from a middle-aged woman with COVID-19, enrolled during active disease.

The CDR3 bases are TGTGCCAGCGGGAGGAGCTACAATGAGCAGTTCTTC. This translates into CASGRSYNEQFF. V gene TRBV6-6 combines with J gene TRBJ2-1, with D perhaps TRBD2 (6 bases). Trimming took 8 bases from V and 3 from J, leaving 8 bases between them. Germline V gives CDR1 MNHNY, CDR2 SVGAGI (reference sequence). The CDR3 contains 12 residues.